This passage covers 23 T cell receptor beta chains from one sample sequenced in a study of control samples from healthy donors and cancer patients. TCRdb keeps only in-frame clones here, not all; method: immunoSEQ multiplex PCR. The table shows 150,000 to 200,000 clones, with roughly 91% occurring only once. Sequences were obtained from blood. The receptors derive from a woman aged 25 to 39 in good health.

The gene calls are TRBV14 and TRBJ2-7; TRBD2 is a possible D gene (5 bases). Trimming pared 1 base from V and 8 bases from J, leaving 6 bases between. The CDR3 length is 11 residues. From germline, CDR1 is SGHDN and CDR2 FVKESK. CDR3 bases: TGTGCCAGCAGCCAAGCCGGGAAGCAGTACTTC. Translating it yields CASSQAGKQYF.

The chain links TRBV30 to TRBJ1-1; D ambiguous. This CDR3 contains 11 residues. V dropped 0 bases and J dropped 11 bases, with 10 bases sitting between them. The V gene's germline CDR1 is GTSNPN and CDR2 SVGIG (reference sequence). The CDR3 DNA follows: TGTGCCTGGAGTGTAGAGAGGGATGCTTTCTTT. Translation gives CAWSVERDAFF.

CDR3 protein: CASSDRRGPVEKLFF. Written as DNA, the CDR3 is TGTGCCAGCAGTGACCGCCGAGGCCCCGTGGAAAAACTGTTTTTT. The rearrangement links TRBV6-1 to TRBJ1-4; no clear D gene. Germline CDR1 reads MNHNS; CDR2 reads SASEGT. The CDR3 is 15 amino acids. The ends were cut back, 3 bases at V and 8 bases at J, with 16 bases in the middle.

Comment on this clone: The identical CDR3 is also encoded by other nucleotide sequences in the sample. The genes are TRBV5-4 and TRBJ1-3; no definite D call. With 0 bases removed from V and 3 bases from J, the gap between germline ends came to 1 base. Per germline, CDR1 SGHNT and CDR2 YYREEE (reference sequence). The CDR3 length is 12 residues. In nucleotides, the CDR3 is TGTGCCAGCAGCTTGGATGGAAACACCATATATTTT. Its translation: CASSLDGNTIYF.

The CDR3 DNA is TGTGCCAGCAGTTACGGGCTAGCGGGAGGCAACGAGCAGTACTTC. Its protein is CASSYGLAGGNEQYF. The V call is TRBV6-2 or TRBV6-3, the J call TRBJ2-7, with 11 nucleotides matching TRBD2. V dropped 2 bases and J dropped 5; count of bases not matched to a gene: 5. Germline V gene data show CDR1 as MNHEY and CDR2 as SVGEGT. This CDR3 has 15 amino acids.

The chain employs TRBV7-2 and TRBJ2-1; 9 nucleotides agree with TRBD2. This CDR3 contains 16 residues. CDR1 is SGHTA, CDR2 FQGNSA, per germline. With V trimmed by 1 base and J by 1 base, 2 bases remained unmatched. The CDR3 DNA is TGTGCCAGCAGCTTAGTAGCGGGAGCTTCCTACAATGAGCAGTTCTTC. Its protein product is CASSLVAGASYNEQFF. The full variable domain, rest sourced from reference TRBV7-2 and TRBJ2-1, is GAGVSQSPSNKVTEKGKDVELRCDPISGHTALYWYRQSLGQGLEFLIYFQGNSAPDKSGLPSDRFSAERTGGSVSTLTIQRTQQEDSAVYLCASSLVAGASYNEQFFGPGTRLTVL.

The chain couples TRBV5-4 to TRBJ2-5; no firm D call. V was trimmed by 2 bases and J by 1 base, leaving 6 bases between them. Germline CDR1 and CDR2: SGHNT and YYREEE (reference sequence). The length of the CDR3 is 13 residues. The CDR3 protein is CASSFGFQETQYF. CDR3 coding DNA: TGTGCCAGCAGCTTCGGGTTCCAAGAGACCCAGTACTTC.

The chain has TRBV5-6 and TRBJ1-2, with D possibly TRBD1 on 5 matching bases. The CDR3 sequence is 14 residues long. Germline V CDR1 and CDR2: SGHDT, YYEEEE. The germline V and J ends were trimmed by 1 base and 0 bases, with 7 bases remaining between them. The chain's CDR3 is CASSLPTANYGYTF. In nucleotides, the CDR3 is TGTGCCAGCAGCTTGCCGACAGCTAACTATGGCTACACCTTC.

V usage is TRBV7-9 and J usage is TRBJ1-5, with D possibly being TRBD1 (5 bases). Per germline, CDR1 SEHNR and CDR2 FQNEAQ (reference sequence). Trimming removed 6 bases at V and 0 bases at J, with 9 bases between. The CDR3 is 14 amino acids. DNA of the CDR3: TGTGCCAGCAGTACCGACAGTAGCAATCAGCCCCAGCATTTT. As protein: CASSTDSSNQPQHF.

The rearrangement joins TRBV4-3 to TRBJ1-2; possible D gene TRBD1, 5 bases. This CDR3 comprises 16 residues. The V end was cut by 0 bases, the J end by 4 bases, with 15 bases between. From germline, CDR1 is LGHNA and CDR2 YSLEER. The DNA for the CDR3 is TGCGCCAGCAGCCAAGATCAGGGCAGACTCCCCTATGGCTACACCTTC. Its translation: CASSQDQGRLPYGYTF.

J is TRBJ2-7 and V is TRBV5-4, with 7 bases fitting TRBD1. The CDR3 is made up of 15 amino acids. CDR1 and CDR2 from the germline V gene are SGHNT and YYREEE (reference sequence). Trimming took 3 bases from V and 0 from J; bases not matched to a gene: 6. The CDR3 DNA is TGTGCCAGCAGCTCCGTGGGGACAGCCTCCTACGAGCAGTACTTC. Its translation: CASSSVGTASYEQYF.

The chain uses TRBV19 and TRBJ1-2; D is undetermined. This CDR3 has 13 amino acids. V lost 3 bases to trimming and J lost 2 bases, with 7 bases between them. Germline V gives CDR1 LNHDA, CDR2 SQIVND (reference sequence). The CDR3 loop reads CASSIVRNYGYTF. In nucleotides, the CDR3 is TGTGCCAGTAGTATCGTCAGGAACTATGGCTACACCTTC.

This chain joins TRBV12-5 and TRBJ1-1, with D possibly matching TRBD1 (5 bases). The CDR3 length is 13 residues. From germline, CDR1 is LGHNT and CDR2 FRNRAP. V shed 2 bases and J shed 4 bases, with 8 bases lying between them. The CDR3 coding sequence is TGTGCTAGTGGTTTGTCGGGGGGCACTGAAGCTTTCTTT. Its protein product is CASGLSGGTEAFF.

The chain is built from TRBV18 and TRBJ2-5; no firm D call. V shed 1 base and J shed 2 bases, with 14 bases lying between them. Germline loops: CDR1 KGHSH, CDR2 LQKENI. This CDR3 is 16 amino acids long. CDR3 in DNA: TGTGCCAGCTCACCACTGGGATCCTTATTTCAAGAGACCCAGTACTTC. Amino acids: CASSPLGSLFQETQYF.

The chain has TRBV7-9 and TRBJ2-7; D possibly matches TRBD1 or TRBD2 (5 bases each). CDR3 size: 15 residues. V lost 3 bases, J lost 1 base, and 13 bases lay in between. In germline, CDR1 is SEHNR, CDR2 FQNEAQ (reference sequence). CDR3 protein: CASSFPGAKSYEQYF. CDR3 DNA: TGTGCCAGCAGCTTTCCCGGGGCCAAATCCTACGAGCAGTACTTC.

This clone came up once. This sequence joins TRBV6-2 or TRBV6-3 and TRBJ1-3; tentatively, D is TRBD1 (6 bases). The CDR3 sequence is 13 residues long. The germline V and J ends were trimmed by 4 bases and 4 bases, with 8 bases remaining between them. CDR1 MNHEY and CDR2 SVGEGT come from the germline V gene. The CDR3 DNA reads TGTGCCAGCAGTTTTGACAGGGGAAACACCATATATTTT. It translates to CASSFDRGNTIYF.

CDR3 nucleotides: TGTGCAAGTCGCTTAGATTGTCCTAGCGGGAGCGACGAGCAGTACTTC. Encoded protein: CASRLDCPSGSDEQYF. This chain uses TRBV12-2 with TRBJ2-7; TRBD2, the table's D call, was not compared with the DNA. TRBV12-2 is designated a pseudogene. The CDR3 loop spans 16 amino acids.

This clone was observed a handful of times. The chain couples TRBV5-1 to TRBJ2-3, with 7 bases that match TRBD2. J lost 0 bases, V lost 3 bases, and 1 base had no gene match. The CDR3 loop spans 14 amino acids. Germline-derived CDR1 and CDR2 are SGHRS and YFSETQ. CDR3 loop: CASSYSGSTDTQYF. As DNA, the CDR3 is TGCGCCAGCAGCTATAGCGGGAGCACAGATACGCAGTATTTT.

The sample holds one count of this clone. Other DNA sequences in this specimen translate into the identical CDR3. The J gene is TRBJ1-5, the V gene TRBV6-1; 8 bases map to TRBD1. Germline CDR1 reads MNHNS; CDR2 reads SASEGT. This CDR3 spans 15 amino acids. V was clipped by 1 base and J by 5 bases; unmatched bases: 4. The CDR3 loop reads CASSEGDRGYQPQHF. CDR3 DNA sequence: TGTGCCAGCAGTGAAGGCGACAGGGGATATCAGCCCCAGCATTTT.

The DNA of the CDR3 is TGTGCCAGCAGCCAAGATCGTACTAGCGGGGGATATGAGCAGTTCTTC. This translates into CASSQDRTSGGYEQFF. The genes are TRBV14 and TRBJ2-1; 11 bases are shared with TRBD2. CDR3 length equals 16 residues. Looked up from germline, CDR1 is SGHDN and CDR2 is FVKESK. V dropped 0 bases and J dropped 8; count of bases not matched to a gene: 6. Combining the CDR3 with reference TRBV14 and TRBJ2-1 gives the whole variable domain EAGVTQFPSHSVIEKGQTVTLRCDPISGHDNLYWYRRVMGKEIKFLLHFVKESKQDESGMPNNRFLAERTGGTYSTLKVQPAELEDSGVYFCASSQDRTSGGYEQFFGPGTRLTVL.

This sequence joins TRBV28 and TRBJ2-3, with TRBD2 as a possible D gene (6 bases). From germline, CDR1 is MDHEN and CDR2 SYDVKM. The CDR3 runs 16 residues. V gave up 2 bases and J gave up 5 bases, with 17 bases separating them. The CDR3 DNA sequence: TGTGCCAGCAGTTTAGGGCTAGCGAGAAGGGGAGATACGCAGTATTTT. Translated: CASSLGLARRGDTQYF.

This clone was observed once. The CDR3 sequence: CASSLYATSGRQETQYF. The CDR3 nucleotides are TGTGCCAGCAGCTTGTACGCAACTAGCGGGAGGCAAGAGACCCAGTACTTC. The chain couples TRBV5-5 to TRBJ2-5; 12 bases match TRBD2. The germline V gene has CDR1 SGHKS and CDR2 YYEKEE (reference sequence). With 1 base clipped from V and 2 bases from J, the junction kept 6 bases outside the gene matches. The CDR3 spans 17 residues.

The chain has TRBV7-2 and TRBJ2-2; possibly TRBD2 for D (5 bases). Germline values: CDR1 SGHTA, CDR2 FQGNSA. Trimming shortened V by 2 bases and J by 6 bases, and 7 bases separated the two germline ends. The CDR3 is 13 amino acids. DNA of the CDR3: TGTGCCAGCAGCTTACCGGGGTCCGGGGAGCTGTTTTTT. As protein: CASSLPGSGELFF.